This TCR beta chain was captured by sequencing in a study of T cells after yellow fever vaccination. The CDR3 has 17 residues. The V gene lost 0 bases and the J gene lost 5 bases, with 17 bases spanning the gap. The germline V gene encodes CDR1 SGDLS and CDR2 YYNGEE. The study's findings and limits: High-abundance clonotypes from the bulk population could contaminate FACS-sorted repertoires. Weaker, the secondary response peaked sooner, at day 5 versus 15.

This clonotype was seen many times. Its specificity is not known. In making TCR cDNA, 5'RACE template switching added a universal primer site and UMIs to it. TCRdb re-called the 5' RACE reads through MiXCR, storing one row per CDR3 protein. The table lists nearly 70,000 distinct CDR3 sequences, approximately 7% of them singletons, with roughly 35% in the top ten. The chain recombines TRBV9 with TRBJ1-4; D ambiguous. The clonotype comes from a man between 18 and 35 years old who received the YFV17D yellow fever vaccine. This sample comprised CD8+ T cells sorted from PBMCs, obtained about 41 days after the first yellow fever vaccination. The CDR3 loop reads CASSVGGGGRANEKLFF. The CDR3 DNA is TGTGCCAGCAGCGTAGGAGGCGGAGGGAGGGCGAATGAAAAACTGTTTTTT.